This TCR beta chain is drawn from a study of control samples from healthy donors and cancer patients. The data were produced by immunoSEQ multiplex PCR, yet TCRdb's version contains in-frame clones alone and is incomplete. The sample has tens of thousands of clones, approximately 87% seen once; the top ten hold roughly 10%. This CDR3 has 14 amino acids. The germline gives CDR1 KGHDR, CDR2 SFDVKD. V gave up 5 bases and J gave up 7 bases; unmatched junction bases: 5. The specimen sequenced was PBMCs. The chain employs TRBV24-1 and TRBJ1-1; 11 nucleotides line up with TRBD1. The source is a woman aged 55-70 years with lung cancer. CDR3 bases: TGTGCCACCAGTGCGTCCGGGACAGGGGGTGAAGCTTTCTTT. Residues: CATSASGTGGEAFF.